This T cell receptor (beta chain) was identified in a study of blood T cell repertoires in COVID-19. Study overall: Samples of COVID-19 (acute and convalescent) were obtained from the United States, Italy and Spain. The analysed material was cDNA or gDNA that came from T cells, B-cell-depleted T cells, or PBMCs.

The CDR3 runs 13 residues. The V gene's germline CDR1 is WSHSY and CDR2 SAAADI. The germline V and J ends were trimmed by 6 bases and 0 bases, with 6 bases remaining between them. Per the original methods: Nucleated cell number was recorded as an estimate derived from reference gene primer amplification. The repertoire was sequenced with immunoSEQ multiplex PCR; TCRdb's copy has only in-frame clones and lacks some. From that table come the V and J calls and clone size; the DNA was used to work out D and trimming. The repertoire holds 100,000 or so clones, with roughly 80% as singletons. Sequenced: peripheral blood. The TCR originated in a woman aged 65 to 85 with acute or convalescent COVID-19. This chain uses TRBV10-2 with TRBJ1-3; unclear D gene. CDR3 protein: CASRAGSGNTIYF. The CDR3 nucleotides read TGCGCCAGCAGGGCGGGCTCTGGAAACACCATATATTTT.